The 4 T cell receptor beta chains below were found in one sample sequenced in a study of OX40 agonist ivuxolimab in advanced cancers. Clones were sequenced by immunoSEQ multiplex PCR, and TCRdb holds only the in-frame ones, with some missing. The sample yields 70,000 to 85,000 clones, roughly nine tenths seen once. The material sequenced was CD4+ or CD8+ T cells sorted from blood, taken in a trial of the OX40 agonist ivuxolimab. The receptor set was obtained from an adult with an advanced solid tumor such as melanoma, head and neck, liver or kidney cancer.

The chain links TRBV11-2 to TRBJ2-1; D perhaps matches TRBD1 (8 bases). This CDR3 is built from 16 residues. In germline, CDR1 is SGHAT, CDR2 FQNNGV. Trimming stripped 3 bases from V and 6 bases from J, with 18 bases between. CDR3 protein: CASSLSGTGAFNEQFF. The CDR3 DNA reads TGTGCCAGCAGCTTGAGCGGGACAGGAGCCTTCAATGAGCAGTTCTTC. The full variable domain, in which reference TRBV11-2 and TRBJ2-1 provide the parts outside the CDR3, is EAGVAQSPRYKIIEKRQSVAFWCNPISGHATLYWYQQILGQGPKLLIQFQNNGVVDDSQLPKDRFSAERLKGVDSTLKIQPAKLEDSAVYLCASSLSGTGAFNEQFFGPGTRLTVL.

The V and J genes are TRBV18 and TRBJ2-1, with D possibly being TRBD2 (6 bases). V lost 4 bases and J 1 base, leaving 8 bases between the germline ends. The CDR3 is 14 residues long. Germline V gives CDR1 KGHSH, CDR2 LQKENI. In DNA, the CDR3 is TGTGCCAGCTCACTAGCGGTATCCTACAATGAGCAGTTCTTC. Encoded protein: CASSLAVSYNEQFF.

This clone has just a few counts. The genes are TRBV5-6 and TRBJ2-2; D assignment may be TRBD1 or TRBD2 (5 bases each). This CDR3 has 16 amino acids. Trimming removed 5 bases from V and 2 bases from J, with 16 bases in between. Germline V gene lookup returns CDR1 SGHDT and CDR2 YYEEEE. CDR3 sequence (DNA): TGTGCCAGCAGTCCTCCGGGACGGAGAAACACCGGGGAGCTGTTTTTT. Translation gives CASSPPGRRNTGELFF.

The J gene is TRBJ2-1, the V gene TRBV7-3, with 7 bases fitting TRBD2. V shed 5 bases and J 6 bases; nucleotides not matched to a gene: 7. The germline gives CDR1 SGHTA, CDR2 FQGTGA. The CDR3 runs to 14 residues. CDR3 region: CASSPGLVGNEQFF. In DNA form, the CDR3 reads TGTGCCAGCAGCCCCGGACTAGTCGGCAATGAGCAGTTCTTC.